This passage covers 26 T cell receptor beta chains from one sample sequenced in a study of T-cell reconstitution after alpha-beta-depleted transplantation in children (dated by TCRdb to the mid-2010s). The sample's treatment or condition, from its label and the paper: allogeneic hematopoietic cell transplantation with graft depleted of TCRalphabeta T cells and CD19 B cells. The library was built by means of PCR. Sequencer: Illumina HiSeq 2500. Molecular barcoding was employed in the preparation of TCR libraries, with unique molecular identifiers being used to normalize TCRbeta repertoire quantification. TCRdb handled the public reads itself, with Q25 trimming in fastp and clone calling in MiXCR, and kept productive beta chains. Under each unique CDR3 protein, matching rows form one entry showing the most common genes and DNA. For this sample the table gives approximately 82,000 distinct CDR3 sequences, of which roughly a sixth were detected only once. The ten top clones hold about 18% of the sample.

Sequenced material: PBMCs, mostly from graft donor cells, taken 180 days after TCRalphabeta/CD19-depleted stem cell transplant. The receptors were gathered from a male patient under 10 years old who had a stem cell transplant for acute lymphoblastic leukemia, so the T cells may come from the graft donor.

The chain uses TRBV10-3 and TRBJ1-1; 8 nucleotides line up with TRBD1. The V gene's germline CDR1 is ENHRY and CDR2 SYGVKD. The CDR3 length is 14 residues. The J segment lost 5 bases and the V segment lost 3 bases, leaving 5 bases of the junction unmatched. CDR3 loop: CAISEQGDDTEAFF. CDR3 sequence (DNA): TGTGCCATCAGTGAACAGGGGGACGATACTGAAGCTTTCTTT.

This clonotype has just a few counts. V is TRBV5-1 and J is TRBJ2-2; possibly TRBD1 for D (7 bases). Germline CDR1 reads SGHRS; CDR2 reads YFSETQ. CDR3 length: 17 residues. V lost 2 bases and J lost 5, with 19 bases in between. DNA for the CDR3: TGCGCCAGCAGCTTACGGGGAGGACAGGTCCCGACCGGGGAGCTGTTTTTT. Translated, it gives CASSLRGGQVPTGELFF.

This clonotype was counted at least ten times. This CDR3 is CASSTGAQETQYF. The DNA for the CDR3 is TGTGCCAGCAGTACCGGGGCCCAAGAGACCCAGTACTTC. The V gene is TRBV12-3 or TRBV12-4, the J gene TRBJ2-5; D possibly matches TRBD1 or TRBD2 (5 bases each). V lost 5 bases and J lost 1, with 8 bases in between. The CDR3 spans 13 residues.

This clonotype was observed a few times. The chain employs TRBV20-1 and TRBJ2-7; TRBD1 agrees at 7 bases. V shed 1 base and J 2 bases; nucleotides not matched to a gene: 8. Germline loops: CDR1 DFQATT, CDR2 SNEGSKA (reference sequence). The CDR3 length is 15 residues. CDR3 protein: CSARGRQGITYEQYF. CDR3 in DNA: TGCAGTGCTAGAGGAAGACAGGGAATTACCTACGAGCAGTACTTC.

This clonotype was recorded at least ten times. The V and J genes are TRBV10-3 and TRBJ1-3; D is unclear. This CDR3 comprises 14 residues. Germline V lookup: CDR1 ENHRY, CDR2 SYGVKD. V was pared by 6 bases and J by 4 bases, with 13 bases between. The CDR3 loop reads CAISFGDSGNTIYF. CDR3 DNA sequence: TGTGCCATCAGCTTCGGGGATTCGGGAAACACCATATATTTT.

The chain recombines TRBV6-2 or TRBV6-3 with TRBJ1-1; 10 bases align to TRBD1. The CDR3 length is 14 residues. Trimming took 2 bases from V and 5 from J; bases not matched to a gene: 2. In germline, CDR1 is MNHEY, CDR2 SVGEGT. CDR3 residues: CASSYRTGGTEAFF. The CDR3 bases are TGTGCCAGCAGTTACCGGACAGGGGGAACTGAAGCTTTCTTT.

This clonotype was found many times. The chain links TRBV12-3 or TRBV12-4 to TRBJ2-2, with 10 bases fitting TRBD2. The CDR3 sequence is 16 residues long. Trimming cost V 5 bases and J 3 bases; bases outside gene matches: 6. This CDR3 is CASSPIAGGYTGELFF. DNA of the CDR3: TGTGCCAGCAGTCCTATAGCGGGGGGCTACACCGGGGAGCTGTTTTTT.

This clonotype was found a few times. The J gene is TRBJ2-2, the V gene TRBV9; D is uncertain. CDR1 and CDR2 (germline): SGDLS, YYNGEE. CDR3 length: 14 residues. The V end was cut by 1 base, the J end by 1 base, with 5 bases between. DNA of the CDR3: TGTGCCAGCAGCGTATCTAGGAACACCGGGGAGCTGTTTTTT. It is translated as CASSVSRNTGELFF. The whole variable domain, remainder taken from reference TRBV9 and TRBJ2-2, is DSGVTQTPKHLITATGQRVTLRCSPRSGDLSVYWYQQSLDQGLQFLIQYYNGEERAKGNILERFSAQQFPDLHSELNLSSLELGDSALYFCASSVSRNTGELFFGEGSRLTVL.

Only a few counts were recorded for this clonotype. The chain carries TRBV14 and TRBJ2-3; D is perhaps TRBD1 or TRBD2 (6 bases each). This CDR3 region has 12 residues. The V and J ends lost 10 bases and 4 bases respectively, with 12 bases between them. Germline CDR1 SGHDN, CDR2 FVKESK. The CDR3 is CANIRGPDTQYF. The CDR3, as DNA: TGTGCCAACATCCGGGGGCCAGATACGCAGTATTTT.

As DNA, the CDR3 is TGCAGTGCTAAAAATGACTGGAGCTCCTACAATGAGCAGTTCTTC. It translates to CSAKNDWSSYNEQFF. The chain employs TRBV20-1 and TRBJ2-1; no firm D call. V was clipped by 4 bases and J by 0 bases, with 13 bases between them. Germline CDR1 is DFQATT and CDR2 is SNEGSKA (reference sequence). This CDR3 has 15 residues.

This chain connects TRBV6-1 to TRBJ1-1; D is possibly TRBD1 (5 bases). Germline lookup yields CDR1 MNHNS and CDR2 SASEGT. The CDR3 extends over 16 amino acids. With 6 bases removed from V and 0 bases from J, the gap between germline ends came to 17 bases. Written as DNA, the CDR3 is TGTGCCAGCAGCCGAAACCCGACAGAGATGAACACTGAAGCTTTCTTT. Protein sequence: CASSRNPTEMNTEAFF.

This clonotype was observed at least ten times. The chain has TRBV5-6 and TRBJ2-7, with D unresolved. CDR3 length: 12 residues. Germline CDR1 and CDR2: SGHDT and YYEEEE. The V end was cut by 3 bases, the J end by 4 bases, with 8 bases between. The CDR3 reads CASSSKFYEQYF. The CDR3 nucleotides read TGTGCCAGCAGCTCCAAATTTTACGAGCAGTACTTC.

This clonotype was found a few times. V gene TRBV7-2 combines with J gene TRBJ1-2; 8 bases line up with TRBD1. Trimming removed 3 bases from V and 5 bases from J; junction bases left unmatched: 11. The CDR3 sequence is 16 residues long. Germline CDR1 reads SGHTA; CDR2 reads FQGNSA. The CDR3 spells CASSLWRTGREYGYTF. Here the CDR3 DNA reads TGTGCCAGCAGCTTGTGGAGGACAGGGAGGGAATATGGCTACACCTTC.

This chain links TRBV27 with TRBJ2-6; D is ambiguous. Trimming took off 8 bases at V and 0 bases at J, with 11 bases between the two ends. Germline CDR1 reads MNHEY; CDR2 reads SMNVEV (reference sequence). The CDR3 runs to 15 residues. DNA of the CDR3: TGTGCCAGCTCATCCGTGGTCTCTGGGGCCAACGTCCTGACTTTC. Its protein product is CASSSVVSGANVLTF.

A few counts support this clonotype. This chain connects TRBV9 to TRBJ1-1; D possibly corresponds to TRBD1 (6 bases). The CDR3 spans 15 residues. The V and J ends lost 0 bases and 3 bases respectively, with 12 bases between them. CDR1 and CDR2 (germline): SGDLS, YYNGEE. The CDR3: CASSVEGQGYTEAFF. In DNA, the CDR3 is TGTGCCAGCAGCGTAGAGGGACAAGGATACACTGAAGCTTTCTTT.

The sample holds many counts of this clonotype. The chain recombines TRBV7-9 with TRBJ2-5, with 9 bases matching TRBD1. With 2 bases clipped from V and 3 bases from J, the junction kept 10 bases outside the gene matches. The V gene's germline CDR1 is SEHNR and CDR2 FQNEAQ (reference sequence). The CDR3 covers 17 residues. The CDR3 here is CASSLRGPQGAKETQYF. In nucleotides, the CDR3 is TGTGCCAGCAGCTTAAGGGGACCACAGGGGGCTAAAGAGACCCAGTACTTC.

This clonotype occurred many times. V gene TRBV7-6 combines with J gene TRBJ1-2, with TRBD1 identical over 7 bases. V was clipped by 1 base and J by 7 bases; unmatched bases: 9. Germline values: CDR1 SGHVS, CDR2 FNYEAQ. The CDR3 covers 15 residues. The DNA of the CDR3 is TGTGCCAGCAGCTTAGAGGCAGGGGGGACCTTTGGCTACACCTTC. This gives the protein CASSLEAGGTFGYTF.

This clonotype has only a few counts. This chain connects TRBV11-2 to TRBJ2-5; 9 bases agree with TRBD2. The CDR3 sequence is 15 residues long. The germline gives CDR1 SGHAT, CDR2 FQNNGV. The trim removed 1 base at V and 5 bases at J, leaving 5 bases unmatched. In DNA form, the CDR3 reads TGTGCCAGCAGCTTAGGAAGCGGGGGGCGGGAGACCCAGTACTTC. It is translated as CASSLGSGGRETQYF.

V usage is TRBV4-1 and J usage is TRBJ1-6, with a possible D match to TRBD1 (5 bases). The CDR3 loop spans 18 amino acids. The germline gives CDR1 MGHRA, CDR2 YSYEKL. Trimming cost V 6 bases and J 0 bases, with 18 bases left between them. The CDR3 bases are TGCGCCAGCAGACTCAACGGGGACCGAAGCTCCTATAATTCACCCCTCCACTTT. Protein: CASRLNGDRSSYNSPLHF.

In its sample, this clonotype was seen a few times. Here the CDR3 reads CASRAYSTDTQYF. DNA of the CDR3: TGCGCCAGCAGGGCGTACAGCACAGATACGCAGTATTTT. J is TRBJ2-3 and V is TRBV5-1; D uncertain. Germline lookup yields CDR1 SGHRS and CDR2 YFSETQ. This CDR3 has 13 amino acids. The germline V and J ends were trimmed by 5 bases and 0 bases, with 7 bases remaining between them.

The rearrangement uses TRBV20-1 and TRBJ2-1; D remains ambiguous. Between the trimmed V and J ends, which lost 3 bases and 1 base, there was a span of 10 bases. This CDR3 contains 14 residues. Germline assignment: CDR1 DFQATT and CDR2 SNEGSKA (reference sequence). CDR3 loop: CSASLSQSYNEQFF. The CDR3 nucleotides read TGCAGTGCTAGTCTGTCCCAATCCTACAATGAGCAGTTCTTC.

The chain has TRBV6-4 and TRBJ1-6; possibly TRBD1 for D (5 bases). CDR1 and CDR2 (germline): MRHNA, SNTAGT. The CDR3 consists of 15 residues. V gave up 2 bases and J gave up 9 bases, with 14 bases separating them. The CDR3 loop reads CASSDDPLGRSPLHF. The CDR3 coding sequence is TGTGCCAGCAGTGACGATCCATTGGGACGTTCACCCCTCCACTTT.

This clonotype has a handful of counts. The genes are TRBV6-1 and TRBJ2-6; unclear D gene. Deletions cut 8 bases from V and 0 bases from J, with 14 bases between. Germline CDR1 MNHNS, CDR2 SASEGT. The CDR3 is made up of 16 amino acids. The CDR3 DNA reads as TGTGCCAGCTTCCCGGTCGTCCGCTCTGGGGCCAACGTCCTGACTTTC. Protein sequence: CASFPVVRSGANVLTF.

This chain uses TRBV11-2 with TRBJ2-1; D not certain. V dropped 3 bases and J dropped 3 bases, with 12 bases sitting between them. The CDR3 spans 15 residues. Germline assignment: CDR1 SGHAT and CDR2 FQNNGV. In DNA form, the CDR3 reads TGTGCCAGCAGCTTTCAAGGTCTATACTACAATGAGCAGTTCTTC. Protein product: CASSFQGLYYNEQFF.

This clonotype was counted only a few times. The rearrangement joins TRBV20-1 to TRBJ2-7, with 10 positions matching TRBD1. The germline V gene encodes CDR1 DFQATT and CDR2 SNEGSKA (reference sequence). This CDR3 has 12 amino acids. V gave up 7 bases and J gave up 1 base; unmatched junction bases: 1. CDR3 region: CSVGQGSYEQYF. The CDR3 DNA reads as TGCAGTGTGGGACAGGGGTCCTACGAGCAGTACTTC.

This clonotype was detected a few times. The V and J genes are TRBV6-5 and TRBJ1-5; D may be TRBD1 (6 bases). Germline-derived CDR1 and CDR2 are MNHEY and SVGAGI. The CDR3 has 14 residues. Trimming stripped 2 bases from V and 6 bases from J, with 11 bases between. The CDR3 nucleotides are TGTGCCAGCAGTTACAACAGGGACGGTCAGCCCCAGCATTTT. Residues: CASSYNRDGQPQHF.